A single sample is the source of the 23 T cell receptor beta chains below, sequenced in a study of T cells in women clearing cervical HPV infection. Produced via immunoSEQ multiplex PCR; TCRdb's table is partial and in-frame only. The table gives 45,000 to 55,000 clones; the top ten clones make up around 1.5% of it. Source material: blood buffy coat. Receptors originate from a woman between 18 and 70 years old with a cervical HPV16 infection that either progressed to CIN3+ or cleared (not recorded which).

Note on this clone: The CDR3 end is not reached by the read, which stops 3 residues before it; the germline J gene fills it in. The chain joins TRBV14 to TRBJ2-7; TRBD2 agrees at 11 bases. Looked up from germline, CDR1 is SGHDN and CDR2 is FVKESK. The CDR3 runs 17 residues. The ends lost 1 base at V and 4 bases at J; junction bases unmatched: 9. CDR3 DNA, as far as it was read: TGTGCCAGCAGCCAAGTCGGACGGGCTAGCGGGAGGTACGAG. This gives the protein CASSQVGRASGRYE. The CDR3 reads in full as CASSQVGRASGRYEQYF.

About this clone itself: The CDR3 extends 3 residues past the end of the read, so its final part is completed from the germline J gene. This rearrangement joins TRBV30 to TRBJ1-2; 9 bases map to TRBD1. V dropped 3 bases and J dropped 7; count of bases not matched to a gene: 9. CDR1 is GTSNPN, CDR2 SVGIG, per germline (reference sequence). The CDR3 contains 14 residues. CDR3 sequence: CAWRDRGPAGGYTF. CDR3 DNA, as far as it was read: TGTGCCTGGAGGGACAGGGGTCCCGCTGGTGGC.

The covered CDR3 bases are TGTGCCATCTCGACAGGGGGGGCCTTCGAG. Translating gives CAISTGGAFE. The CDR3 in full is CAISTGGAFEQYF. The V and J genes are TRBV10-3 and TRBJ2-7; 9 nucleotides line up with TRBD1. The read ends 3 residues shy of where the CDR3 ends; the end is completed using the germline J gene. V dropped 8 bases and J dropped 6; count of bases not matched to a gene: 8. Per germline, CDR1 ENHRY and CDR2 SYGVKD. This CDR3 region has 13 residues.

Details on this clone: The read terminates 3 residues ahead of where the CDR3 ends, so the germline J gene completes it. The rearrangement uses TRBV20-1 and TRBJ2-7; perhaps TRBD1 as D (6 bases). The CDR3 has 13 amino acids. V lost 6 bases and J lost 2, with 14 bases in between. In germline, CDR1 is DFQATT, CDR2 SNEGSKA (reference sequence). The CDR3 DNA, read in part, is TGCAGTGCGCTCCGGGACACAGCCTACGAG. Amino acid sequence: CSALRDTAYE. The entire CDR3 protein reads CSALRDTAYEQYF.

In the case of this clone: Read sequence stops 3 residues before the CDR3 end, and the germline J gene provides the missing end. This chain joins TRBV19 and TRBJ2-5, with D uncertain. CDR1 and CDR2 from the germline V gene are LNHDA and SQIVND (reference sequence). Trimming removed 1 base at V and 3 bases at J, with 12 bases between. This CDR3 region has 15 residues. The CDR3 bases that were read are TGTGCCAGTAGTATAGCCGTCAGGCCAAAAGAGACC. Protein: CASSIAVRPKET. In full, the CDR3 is CASSIAVRPKETQYF.

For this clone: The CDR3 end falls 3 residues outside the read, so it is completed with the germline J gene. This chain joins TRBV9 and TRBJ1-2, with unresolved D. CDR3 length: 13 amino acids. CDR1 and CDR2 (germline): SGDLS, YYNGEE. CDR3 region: CASSVSQSGGYTF. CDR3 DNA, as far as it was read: TGTGCCAGCAGCGTAAGCCAGTCGGGGGGC.

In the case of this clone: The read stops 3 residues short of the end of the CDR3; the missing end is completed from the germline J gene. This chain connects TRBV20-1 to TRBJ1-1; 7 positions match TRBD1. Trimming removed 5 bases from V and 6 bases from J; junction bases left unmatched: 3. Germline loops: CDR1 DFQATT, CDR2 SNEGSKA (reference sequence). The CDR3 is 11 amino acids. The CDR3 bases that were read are TGCAGTGCTGGGGACAGTCCTGAA. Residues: CSAGDSPE. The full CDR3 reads CSAGDSPEAFF.

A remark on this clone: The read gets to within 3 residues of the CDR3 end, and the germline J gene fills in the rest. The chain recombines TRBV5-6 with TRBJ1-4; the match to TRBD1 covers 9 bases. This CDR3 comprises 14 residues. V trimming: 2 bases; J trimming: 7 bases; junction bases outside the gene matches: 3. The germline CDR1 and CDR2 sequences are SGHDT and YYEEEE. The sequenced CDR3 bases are TGTGCCAGCAGCTTCAGACAGGGGGGTGAAAAA. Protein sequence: CASSFRQGGEK. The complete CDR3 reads CASSFRQGGEKLFF. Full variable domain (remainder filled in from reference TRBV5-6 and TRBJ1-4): DAGVTQSPTHLIKTRGQQVTLRCSPKSGHDTVSWYQQALGQGPQFIFQYYEEEERQRGNFPDRFSGHQFPNYSSELNVNALLLGDSALYLCASSFRQGGEKLFFGSGTQLSVL.

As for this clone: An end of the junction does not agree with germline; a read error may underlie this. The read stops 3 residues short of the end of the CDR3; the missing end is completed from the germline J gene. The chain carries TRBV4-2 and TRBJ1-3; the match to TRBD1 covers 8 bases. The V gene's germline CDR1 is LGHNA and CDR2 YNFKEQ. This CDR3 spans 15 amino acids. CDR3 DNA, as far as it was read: TGCGCCAGCAGCCAAGGACAGGGAGGAAGAAACACC. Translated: CASSQGQGGRNT. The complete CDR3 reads CASSQGQGGRNTIYF.

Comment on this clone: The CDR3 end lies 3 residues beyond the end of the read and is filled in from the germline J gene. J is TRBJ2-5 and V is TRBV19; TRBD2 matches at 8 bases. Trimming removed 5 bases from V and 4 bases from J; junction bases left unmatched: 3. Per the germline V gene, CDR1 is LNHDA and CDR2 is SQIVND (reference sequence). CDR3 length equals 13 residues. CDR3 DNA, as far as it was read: TGTGCCAGTAGTTACGGGGGGGGAGAGACC. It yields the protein CASSYGGGET. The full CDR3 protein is CASSYGGGETQYF.

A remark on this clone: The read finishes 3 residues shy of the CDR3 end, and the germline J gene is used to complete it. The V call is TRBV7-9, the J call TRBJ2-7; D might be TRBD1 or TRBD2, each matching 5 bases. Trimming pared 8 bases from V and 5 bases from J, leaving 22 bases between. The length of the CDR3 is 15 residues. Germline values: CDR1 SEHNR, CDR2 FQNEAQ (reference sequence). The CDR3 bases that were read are TGTGCCAGCGCCCAGGCGCGGCAGGGAGTGAACGAG. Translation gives CASAQARQGVNE. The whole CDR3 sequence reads CASAQARQGVNEQYF.

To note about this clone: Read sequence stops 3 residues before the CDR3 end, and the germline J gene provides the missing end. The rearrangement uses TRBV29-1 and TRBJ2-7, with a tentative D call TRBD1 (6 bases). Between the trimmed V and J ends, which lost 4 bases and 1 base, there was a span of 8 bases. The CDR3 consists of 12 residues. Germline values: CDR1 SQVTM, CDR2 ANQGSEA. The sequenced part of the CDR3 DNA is TGCAGCGTTGGGGACACATCCTACGAG. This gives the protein CSVGDTSYE. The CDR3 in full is CSVGDTSYEQYF.

The CDR3 protein is CSTSTGKGDTQYF. Partial CDR3 DNA: TGCAGCACGTCGACAGGGAAGGGAGATACG. The chain joins TRBV29-1 to TRBJ2-3, with 7 bases aligning to TRBD1. The missing CDR3 end, 3 residues past where the read stops, is filled in from the germline J gene. In germline, CDR1 is SQVTM, CDR2 ANQGSEA. The CDR3 runs to 13 residues. J lost 5 bases, V lost 8 bases, and 10 bases had no gene match.

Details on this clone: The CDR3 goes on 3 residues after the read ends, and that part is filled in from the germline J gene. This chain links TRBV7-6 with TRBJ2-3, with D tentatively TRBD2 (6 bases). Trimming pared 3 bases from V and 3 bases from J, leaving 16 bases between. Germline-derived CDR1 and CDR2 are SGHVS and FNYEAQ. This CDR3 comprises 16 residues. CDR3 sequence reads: CASSFRDGGRTDTQYF. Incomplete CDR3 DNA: TGTGCCAGCAGCTTCCGGGACGGGGGTCGAACAGATACG.

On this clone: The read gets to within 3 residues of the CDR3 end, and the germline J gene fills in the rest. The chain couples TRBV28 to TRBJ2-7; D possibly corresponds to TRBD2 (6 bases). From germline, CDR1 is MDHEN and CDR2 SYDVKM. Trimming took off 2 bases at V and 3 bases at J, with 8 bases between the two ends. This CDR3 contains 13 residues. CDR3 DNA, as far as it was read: TGTGCCAGCAGTTTAAGCGGGTTCTACGAG. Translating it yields CASSLSGFYE. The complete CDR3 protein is CASSLSGFYEQYF.

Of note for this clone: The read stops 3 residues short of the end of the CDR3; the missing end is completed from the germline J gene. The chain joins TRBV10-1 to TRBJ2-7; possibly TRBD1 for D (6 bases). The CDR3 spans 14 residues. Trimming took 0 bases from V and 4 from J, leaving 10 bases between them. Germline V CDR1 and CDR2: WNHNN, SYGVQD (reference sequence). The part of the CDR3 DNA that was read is TGCGCCAGCAGTGAGTCCGGACAGAGTTACGAG. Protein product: CASSESGQSYE. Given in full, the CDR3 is CASSESGQSYEQYF.

The CDR3 bases that were read are TGCAGCGTTGCGAGGGGGCTCGGTCAGCCC. Protein: CSVARGLGQP. The whole CDR3 sequence is CSVARGLGQPQHF. This chain uses TRBV29-1 with TRBJ1-5; 7 nucleotides align to TRBD1. From the germline J gene comes the end of the CDR3, since the read stops 3 residues before it. Unmatched junction bases numbered 6, after V lost 4 bases and J lost 6 bases. The V gene's germline CDR1 is SQVTM and CDR2 ANQGSEA. There are 13 residues in the CDR3.

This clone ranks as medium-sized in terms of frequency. CDR3 residues: CASSPDRVNTQYF. The sequenced part of the CDR3 DNA is TGTGCCAGCTCACCGGACAGGGTCAATACG. The V gene is TRBV18, the J gene TRBJ2-3, with 8 positions matching TRBD1. The CDR3 is cut off 3 residues early in the read; its end comes from the germline J gene. Germline CDR1 is KGHSH and CDR2 is LQKENI. The ends lost 3 bases at V and 7 bases at J; junction bases unmatched: 3. CDR3 size: 13 residues.

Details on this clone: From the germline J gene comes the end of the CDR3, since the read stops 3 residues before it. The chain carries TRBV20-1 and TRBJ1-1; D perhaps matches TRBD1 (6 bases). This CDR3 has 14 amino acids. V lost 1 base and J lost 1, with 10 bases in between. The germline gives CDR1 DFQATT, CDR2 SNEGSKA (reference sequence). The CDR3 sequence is CSARVTGPNTEAFF. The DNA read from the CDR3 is TGCAGTGCTAGAGTAACAGGGCCGAACACTGAA.

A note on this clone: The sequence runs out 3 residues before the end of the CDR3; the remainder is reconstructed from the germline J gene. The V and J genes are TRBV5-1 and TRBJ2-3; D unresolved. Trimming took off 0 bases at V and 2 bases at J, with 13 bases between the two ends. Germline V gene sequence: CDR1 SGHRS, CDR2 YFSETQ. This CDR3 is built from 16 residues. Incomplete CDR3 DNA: TGCGCCAGCAGCTTGGCCTCAAGCCGTTACACAGATACG. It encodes CASSLASSRYTDT. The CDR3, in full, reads CASSLASSRYTDTQYF. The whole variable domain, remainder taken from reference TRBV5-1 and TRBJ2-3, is KAGVTQTPRYLIKTRGQQVTLSCSPISGHRSVSWYQQTPGQGLQFLFEYFSETQRNKGNFPGRFSGRQFSNSRSEMNVSTLELGDSALYLCASSLASSRYTDTQYFGPGTRLTVL.

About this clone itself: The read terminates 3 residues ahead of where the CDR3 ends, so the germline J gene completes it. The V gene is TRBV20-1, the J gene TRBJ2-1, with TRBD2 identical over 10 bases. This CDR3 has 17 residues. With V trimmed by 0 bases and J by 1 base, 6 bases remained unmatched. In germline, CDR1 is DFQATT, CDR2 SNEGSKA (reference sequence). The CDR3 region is CSARDVVAGGSYNEQFF. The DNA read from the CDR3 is TGCAGTGCTAGAGATGTAGTAGCGGGGGGTTCCTACAATGAG.

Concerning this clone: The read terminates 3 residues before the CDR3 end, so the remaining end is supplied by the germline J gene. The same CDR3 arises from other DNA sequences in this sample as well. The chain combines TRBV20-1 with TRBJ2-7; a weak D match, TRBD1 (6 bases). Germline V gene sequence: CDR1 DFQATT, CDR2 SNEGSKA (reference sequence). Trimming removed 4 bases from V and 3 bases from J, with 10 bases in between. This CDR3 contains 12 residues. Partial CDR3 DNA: TGCAGTGCTACCGGGACAAGCTACGAG. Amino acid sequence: CSATGTSYE. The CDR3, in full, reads CSATGTSYEQYF.

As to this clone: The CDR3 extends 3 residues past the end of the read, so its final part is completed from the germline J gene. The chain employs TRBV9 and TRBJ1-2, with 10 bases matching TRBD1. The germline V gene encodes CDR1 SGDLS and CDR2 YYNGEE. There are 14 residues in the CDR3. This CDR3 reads CASSGQGAWGGYTF. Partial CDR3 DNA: TGTGCCAGCAGCGGACAGGGGGCCTGGGGAGGC.